The rows below give T cell receptor beta chains drawn from one sample of a study of blood T cell repertoires in COVID-19. Sequenced by immunoSEQ multiplex PCR; TCRdb stores in-frame clones only, minus some. The repertoire holds under 300,000 clones, with roughly nine tenths as singletons. The material sequenced was PBMCs or T cells enriched from blood (not recorded which). The receptor source for this set is a young woman who had recovered from COVID-19. Each CDR3 is given with its conserved first and last residue.

cdr3_length,j_call,v_call,cdr3_aa
14,TRBJ1-4,TRBV19,CASSQLGLVEKLFF
14,TRBJ1-5,TRBV29-1,CSVEVGQGNQPQHF
13,TRBJ2-1,TRBV3-1/TRBV3-2,CASSRTADNEQFF
15,TRBJ1-4,TRBV18,CASSLKTATNEKLFF
15,TRBJ1-2,TRBV3-1/TRBV3-2,CASSPHDRGNYGYTF
16,TRBJ2-3,TRBV28,CASSLAQGVRTDTQYF
14,TRBJ2-7,TRBV10-2,CASSDGGPSGRRYF
13,TRBJ1-2,TRBV2,CASSQQGYGGYTF
14,TRBJ1-1,TRBV2,CASTSRPEGTEAFF
16,TRBJ2-1,TRBV27,CASSSQTGGAWNEQFF
13,TRBJ1-1,TRBV6-1,CASSDRWDTEAFF
16,TRBJ2-5,TRBV6-5,CASSYQAGGQQETQYF
16,TRBJ1-3,TRBV18,CASSPEGTGSGNTIYF
14,TRBJ2-2,TRBV4-2,CASSQGVEAGELFF
16,TRBJ1-2,TRBV2,CASSEARAGGTYGYTF
16,TRBJ1-1,TRBV9,CASSPRAATGYTEAFF
15,TRBJ1-5,TRBV19,CASSIGPGGYQPQHF
12,TRBJ1-2,TRBV6-1,CASSGTAYGYTF
15,TRBJ2-5,TRBV7-3,CASSSGHSGMETQYF
14,TRBJ2-6,TRBV11-2,CASVDRVGANVLTF
15,TRBJ2-2,TRBV9,CASSVSSGSTGELFF
13,TRBJ1-1,TRBV2,CASSVSVNTEAFF
13,TRBJ2-7,TRBV3-1/TRBV3-2,CASSLNRGYEQYF
14,TRBJ2-1,TRBV24-1,CATSLTGVYNEQFF
13,TRBJ1-2,TRBV27,CASSLRGNYGYTF
16,TRBJ2-2,TRBV2,CASSLNRAANTGELFF
15,TRBJ1-2,TRBV7-9,CASSSEGAANYGYTF
14,TRBJ1-3,TRBV5-1,CASSLDSSGNTIYF